This T cell receptor (beta chain) was captured in a study of blood T cell repertoires in COVID-19 (dated by TCRdb to 2018 to 2021). Regarding the research as a whole: The collaborator samples originated in the United States, Italy and Spain and spanned the acute and convalescent phases of COVID-19. The material from the prospective study consisted of cDNA or gDNA derived from T cells, B-cell-depleted T cells, or PBMCs. The dataset comprised deeply sampled blood TCRbeta repertoires from subjects exposed to, actively infected with, or recovered from COVID-19. The repertoires were released in a freely available public database meant as a resource for research on the immune response to SARS-CoV-2. The samples were drawn from two sources: the first 160 participants of the ongoing ImmuneRACE study, and about 1,300 subjects contributed by 6 global collaborators. Nearly every sample came with metadata listing a de-identified subject ID, COVID-19 status, age in years and sex. Where available, HLA class I and class II types were obtained from metadata supplied by the sample provider rather than from assay-based typing. General study outcomes and caveats: The quantity of clinical and demographic metadata differed by source and by participant and was supplied without curation.

A note on this clone: Its antigen remains undetermined. No base-level quality is on record; no much larger clone is a single base apart.

The germline V end is reduced by 6 bases and the J end by 0 bases; junction bases left unmatched: 5. Reading the germline V gene gives CDR1 SNHLY and CDR2 FYNNEI. From cysteine to phenylalanine, the CDR3 is 14 amino acids long. Just CDR3 DNA is preserved here, 42 bases in frame from base 1. The immunoSEQ Assay, a bias-controlled multiplex PCR, was used to amplify TCRbeta CDR3 regions from genomic DNA. As for the original processing: Within the assay, amplification of reference gene primers was used to estimate how many nucleated cells each sample contained. To quantify the absolute abundance of each unique TCRbeta CDR3 rearrangement, sequence reads were collapsed and filtered. For each sample, productive Simpson clonality was calculated as the square root of Simpson's diversity index across productive rearrangements. In TCRdb, the immuneACCESS table is reduced to in-frame sequences with V and J assigned. These tables do not hold every clone; where another copy was compared, an unresolved V gene accounts for under half, and the others remain unexplained. Clone size and V and J calls were adopted from that table, with D and trimming inferred from the DNA. Across this sample there are over 300,000 clones, with over 75% seen only once. The ten top clones hold around 2.2% of the sample.

Participants in the prospective study were enrolled through a virtual design, were aged roughly 18 to 100 years, and lived in about 25 United States geographic areas. To assign participants to cohorts, the prospective study relied on clinical history that participants themselves reported in a screening survey and a study questionnaire. ImmuneRACE Cohort 3 recovered participants were defined by two consecutive negative NP/OP PCR tests, healthcare professional clearance, or symptom resolution. Mobile phlebotomists in the prospective study collected whole blood, serum and a nasopharyngeal or oropharyngeal swab from every participant. Participants in the prospective study had the option to provide additional blood draws and questionnaires over a roughly 2-month period. Before DNA extraction, prospective study blood samples were shipped either frozen or at room temperature.

The sequencing sample was made of PBMCs or T cells enriched from blood (not recorded which). The chain is made from TRBV2 and TRBJ2-7; 7 central bases correspond to TRBD1. This TCR was recovered from a man aged 25-40 years who had recovered from COVID-19. Here is the DNA: TGTGCCAGCAGAGCGACAGGGAACTCCTACGAGCAGTACTTC. The resulting protein is CASRATGNSYEQYF.